One T cell receptor (beta chain) is described in this entry. The data belong to a study of lymphopenia after photon versus proton radiotherapy. Germline values: CDR1 DFQATT, CDR2 SNEGSKA (reference sequence). Trimming removed 6 bases from V and 2 bases from J, with 8 bases in between. The CDR3 has 11 residues. Repertoires were generated with immunoSEQ multiplex PCR, while TCRdb's copy carries only in-frame clones and drops some. Among approximately 35,000 clones listed, under 90% were seen once. The gene calls are TRBV20-1 and TRBJ2-7, with a possible D match to TRBD1 (5 bases). This specimen consisted of peripheral blood, obtained from a patient treated with photon-based radiotherapy. The sequence came from a woman between 50 and 59 years old with pancreatic cancer. This CDR3 is CSAPGTYEQYF. Written as DNA, the CDR3 is TGCAGTGCGCCAGGGACCTACGAGCAGTACTTC.